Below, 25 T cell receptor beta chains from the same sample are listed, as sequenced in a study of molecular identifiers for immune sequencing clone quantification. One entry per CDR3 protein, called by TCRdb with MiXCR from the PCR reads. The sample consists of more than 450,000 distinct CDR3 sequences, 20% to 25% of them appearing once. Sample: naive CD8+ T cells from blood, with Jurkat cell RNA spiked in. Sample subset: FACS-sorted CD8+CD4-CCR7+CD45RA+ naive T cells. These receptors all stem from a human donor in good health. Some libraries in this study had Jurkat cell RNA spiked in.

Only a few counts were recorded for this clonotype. CDR3 amino acids: CATSRLQGNQPQHF. As DNA, the CDR3 is TGTGCCACCAGCAGGCTCCAGGGGAATCAGCCCCAGCATTTT. The chain links TRBV15 to TRBJ1-5; TRBD1 might be the D (6 bases). The CDR3 has 14 residues. Per the germline V gene, CDR1 is LNHNV and CDR2 is YYDKDF (reference sequence). V was shortened by 3 bases and J by 4 bases, with 10 bases between the two germline ends.

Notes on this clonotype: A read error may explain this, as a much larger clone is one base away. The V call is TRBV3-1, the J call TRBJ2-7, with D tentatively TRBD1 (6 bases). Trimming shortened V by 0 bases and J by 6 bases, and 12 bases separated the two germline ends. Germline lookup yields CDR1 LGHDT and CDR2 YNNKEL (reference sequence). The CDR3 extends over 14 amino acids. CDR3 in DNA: TGTGCCAGCAGCCAAGATTACCGCAGGGGCGAGCAGTACTTC. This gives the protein CASSQDYRRGEQYF.

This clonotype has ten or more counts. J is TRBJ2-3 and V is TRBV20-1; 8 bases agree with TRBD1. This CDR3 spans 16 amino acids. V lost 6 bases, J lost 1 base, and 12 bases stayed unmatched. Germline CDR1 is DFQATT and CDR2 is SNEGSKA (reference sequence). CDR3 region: CSAPQGARLGTDTQYF. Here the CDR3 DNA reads TGCAGTGCCCCCCAGGGGGCGAGGTTGGGCACAGATACGCAGTATTTT.

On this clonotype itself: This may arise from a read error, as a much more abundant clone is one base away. The CDR3 reads CASNGDPTFSHDYTF. The CDR3 nucleotides read TGTGCCAGCAATGGAGACCCGACGTTTAGCCATGACTACACCTTC. The chain employs TRBV12-3 or TRBV12-4 and TRBJ1-2; D is unclear. V dropped 7 bases and J dropped 10 bases, with 25 bases sitting between them. The CDR3 spans 15 residues.

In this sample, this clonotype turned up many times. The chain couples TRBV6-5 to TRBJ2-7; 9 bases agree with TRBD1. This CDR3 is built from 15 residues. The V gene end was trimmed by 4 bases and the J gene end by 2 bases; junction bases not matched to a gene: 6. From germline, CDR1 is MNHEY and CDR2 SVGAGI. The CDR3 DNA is TGTGCCAGCAGTTCAGGACAGGGGCTTACCTACGAGCAGTACTTC. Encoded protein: CASSSGQGLTYEQYF.

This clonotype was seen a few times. DNA of the CDR3: TGTGCCAGCAGTTACTCTACAGCCAACAGCTACGAGCAGTACTTC. Its protein is CASSYSTANSYEQYF. The chain uses TRBV6-2 or TRBV6-3 and TRBJ2-7; D is ambiguous. This CDR3 is 15 amino acids long. Trimming pared 0 bases from V and 3 bases from J, leaving 12 bases between. CDR1 and CDR2 from the germline V gene are MNHEY and SVGEGT.

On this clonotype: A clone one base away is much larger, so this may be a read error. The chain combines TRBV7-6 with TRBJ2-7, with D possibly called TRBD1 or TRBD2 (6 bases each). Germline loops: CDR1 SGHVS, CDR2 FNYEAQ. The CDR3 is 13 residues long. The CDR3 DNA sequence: TGTGCCAGCAGCCCAGGGGACTCCTGCGAGCAGTACTTC. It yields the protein CASSPGDSCEQYF.

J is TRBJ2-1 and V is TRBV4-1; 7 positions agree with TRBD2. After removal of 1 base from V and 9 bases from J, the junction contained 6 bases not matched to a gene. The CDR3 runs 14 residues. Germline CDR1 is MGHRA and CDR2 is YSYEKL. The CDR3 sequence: CASSQAPGGGEQFF. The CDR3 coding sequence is TGCGCCAGCAGCCAAGCCCCGGGGGGAGGTGAGCAGTTCTTC.

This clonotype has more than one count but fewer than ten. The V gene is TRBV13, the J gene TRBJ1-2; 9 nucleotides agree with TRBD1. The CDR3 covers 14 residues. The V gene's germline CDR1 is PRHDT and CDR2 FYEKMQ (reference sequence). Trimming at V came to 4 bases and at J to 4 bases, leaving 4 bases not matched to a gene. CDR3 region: CASSSDRGAYGYTF. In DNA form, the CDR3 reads TGTGCCAGCAGCTCCGACAGGGGGGCCTATGGCTACACCTTC.

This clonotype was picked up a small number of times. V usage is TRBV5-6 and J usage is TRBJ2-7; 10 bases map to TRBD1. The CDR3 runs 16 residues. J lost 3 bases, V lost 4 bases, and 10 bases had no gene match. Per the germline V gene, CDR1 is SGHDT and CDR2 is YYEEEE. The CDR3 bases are TGTGCCAGCAGCGAAGGACAGGGGGTGGCCCTCTACGAGCAGTACTTC. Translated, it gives CASSEGQGVALYEQYF.

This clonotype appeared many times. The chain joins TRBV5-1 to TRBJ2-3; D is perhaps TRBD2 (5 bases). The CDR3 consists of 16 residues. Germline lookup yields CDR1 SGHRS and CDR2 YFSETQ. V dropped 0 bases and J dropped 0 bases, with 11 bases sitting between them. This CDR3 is CASSLVRGASTDTQYF. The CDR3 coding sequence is TGCGCCAGCAGCTTGGTCCGGGGAGCTAGCACAGATACGCAGTATTTT.

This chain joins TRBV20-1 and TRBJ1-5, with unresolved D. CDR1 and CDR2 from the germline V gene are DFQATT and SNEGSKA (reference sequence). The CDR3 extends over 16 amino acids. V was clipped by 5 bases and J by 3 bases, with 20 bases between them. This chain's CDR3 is CSARRPGEMSNQPQHF. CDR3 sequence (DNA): TGCAGTGCTCGCAGGCCCGGGGAGATGTCCAATCAGCCCCAGCATTTT.

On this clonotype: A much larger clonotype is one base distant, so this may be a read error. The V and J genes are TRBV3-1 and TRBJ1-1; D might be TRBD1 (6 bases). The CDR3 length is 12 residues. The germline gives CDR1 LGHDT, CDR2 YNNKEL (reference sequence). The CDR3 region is CASTRGNTEALF. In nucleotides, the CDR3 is TGTGCCAGCACGAGGGGGAACACTGAAGCTCTCTTT.

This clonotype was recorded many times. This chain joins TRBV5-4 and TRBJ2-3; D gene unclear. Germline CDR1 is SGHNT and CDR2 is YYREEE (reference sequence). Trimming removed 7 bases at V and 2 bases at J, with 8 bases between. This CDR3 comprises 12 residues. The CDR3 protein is CASHPNTDTQYF. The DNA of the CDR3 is TGTGCCAGCCACCCGAACACAGATACGCAGTATTTT.

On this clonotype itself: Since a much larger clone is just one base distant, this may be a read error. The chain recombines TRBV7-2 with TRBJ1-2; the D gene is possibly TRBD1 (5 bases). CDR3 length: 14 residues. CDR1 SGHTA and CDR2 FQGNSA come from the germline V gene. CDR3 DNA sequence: TGTGCCAGCAGCTCGTACAGGACTAACTCTGGCTACACCTTC. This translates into CASSSYRTNSGYTF.

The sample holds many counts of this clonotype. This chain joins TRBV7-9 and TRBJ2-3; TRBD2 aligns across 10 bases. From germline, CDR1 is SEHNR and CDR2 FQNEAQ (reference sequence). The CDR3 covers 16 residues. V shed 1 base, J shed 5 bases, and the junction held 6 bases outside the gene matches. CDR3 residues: CASSLGRASGRDTQYF. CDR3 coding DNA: TGTGCCAGCAGCTTAGGGAGGGCTAGCGGGAGAGATACGCAGTATTTT.

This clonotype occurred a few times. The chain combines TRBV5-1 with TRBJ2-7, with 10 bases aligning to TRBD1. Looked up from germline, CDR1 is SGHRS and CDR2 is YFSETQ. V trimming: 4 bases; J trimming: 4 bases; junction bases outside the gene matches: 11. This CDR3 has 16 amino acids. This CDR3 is CASSLHDRDRGYEQYF. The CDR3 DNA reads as TGCGCCAGCAGCCTGCACGACCGGGACAGGGGTTACGAGCAGTACTTC.

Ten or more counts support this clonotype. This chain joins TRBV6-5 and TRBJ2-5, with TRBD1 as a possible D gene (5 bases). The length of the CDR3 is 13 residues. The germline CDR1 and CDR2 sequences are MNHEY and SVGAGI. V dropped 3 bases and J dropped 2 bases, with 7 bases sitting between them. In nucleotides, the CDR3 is TGTGCCAGCAGTTATGCAGGGCAAGAGACCCAGTACTTC. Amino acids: CASSYAGQETQYF.

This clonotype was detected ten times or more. The DNA for the CDR3 is TGCAGCGTTGCAGGGGAAGGGGACTATGGCTACACCTTC. This gives the protein CSVAGEGDYGYTF. The rearrangement links TRBV29-1 to TRBJ1-2, with D possibly matching TRBD1 (6 bases). V lost 4 bases and J lost 3, with 12 bases in between. The CDR3 totals 13 residues. Germline CDR1 SQVTM, CDR2 ANQGSEA.

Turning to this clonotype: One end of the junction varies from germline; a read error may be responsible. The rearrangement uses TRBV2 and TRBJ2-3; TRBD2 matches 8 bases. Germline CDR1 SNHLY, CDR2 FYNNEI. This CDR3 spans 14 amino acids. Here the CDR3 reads CVSSVGSGRDTQYF. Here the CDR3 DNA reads TGTGTCAGCAGTGTCGGAAGCGGGAGAGATACGCAGTATTTT.

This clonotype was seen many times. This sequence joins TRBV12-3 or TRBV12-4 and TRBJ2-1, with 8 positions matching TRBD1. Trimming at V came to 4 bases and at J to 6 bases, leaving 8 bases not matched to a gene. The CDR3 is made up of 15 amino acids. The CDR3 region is CASSSTDRAGNEQFF. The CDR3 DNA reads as TGTGCCAGCAGTTCTACGGACAGGGCAGGCAATGAGCAGTTCTTC.

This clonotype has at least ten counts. The CDR3 loop reads CASSTLTSSSEQFF. The DNA for the CDR3 is TGTGCCAGTAGTACCCTGACTAGTTCGAGTGAGCAGTTCTTC. The V call is TRBV19, the J call TRBJ2-1, with D tentatively TRBD2 (6 bases). This CDR3 has 14 amino acids. V lost 4 bases and J 9 bases, leaving 16 bases between the germline ends. Germline CDR1 and CDR2: LNHDA and SQIVND (reference sequence).

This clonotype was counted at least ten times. The CDR3 DNA sequence: TGTGCCAGCAGCCCACCGTGGGGGGAAGAGACCCAGTACTTC. Its protein is CASSPPWGEETQYF. The chain has TRBV7-9 and TRBJ2-5; a possible D gene is TRBD2 (6 bases). The CDR3 loop spans 14 amino acids. Trimming pared 5 bases from V and 3 bases from J, leaving 13 bases between. CDR1 SEHNR and CDR2 FQNEAQ come from the germline V gene (reference sequence).

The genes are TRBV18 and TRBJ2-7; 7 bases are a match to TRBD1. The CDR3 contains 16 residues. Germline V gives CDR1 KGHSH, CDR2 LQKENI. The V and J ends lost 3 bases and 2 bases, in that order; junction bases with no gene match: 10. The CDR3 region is CASSPSFGQEAYEQYF. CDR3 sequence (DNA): TGTGCCAGCTCACCCTCGTTTGGACAGGAGGCCTACGAGCAGTACTTC.

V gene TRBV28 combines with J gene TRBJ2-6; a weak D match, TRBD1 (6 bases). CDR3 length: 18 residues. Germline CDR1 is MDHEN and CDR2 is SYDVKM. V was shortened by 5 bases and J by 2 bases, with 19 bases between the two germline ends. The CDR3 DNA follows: TGTGCCAGCAGTAAGAGGACAGTTCAATACGCTGGGGCCAACGTCCTGACTTTC. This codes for CASSKRTVQYAGANVLTF.